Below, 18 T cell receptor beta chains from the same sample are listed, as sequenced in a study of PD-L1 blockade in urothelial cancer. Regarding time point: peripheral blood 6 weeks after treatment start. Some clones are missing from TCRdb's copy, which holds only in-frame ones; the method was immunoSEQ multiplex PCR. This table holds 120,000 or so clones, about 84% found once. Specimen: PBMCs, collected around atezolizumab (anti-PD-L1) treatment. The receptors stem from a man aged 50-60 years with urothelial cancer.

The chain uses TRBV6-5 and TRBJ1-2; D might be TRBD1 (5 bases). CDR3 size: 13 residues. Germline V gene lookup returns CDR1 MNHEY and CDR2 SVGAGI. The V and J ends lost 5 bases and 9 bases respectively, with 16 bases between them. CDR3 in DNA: TGTGCCAGCAGTCGGACCGAAGCAGGGAGCTACACCTTC. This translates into CASSRTEAGSYTF.

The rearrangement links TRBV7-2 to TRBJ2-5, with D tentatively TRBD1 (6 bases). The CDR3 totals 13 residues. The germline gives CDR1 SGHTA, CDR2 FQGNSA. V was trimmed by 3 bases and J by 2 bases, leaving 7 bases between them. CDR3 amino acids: CASSFQGQETQYF. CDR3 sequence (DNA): TGTGCCAGCAGCTTTCAGGGGCAAGAGACCCAGTACTTC.

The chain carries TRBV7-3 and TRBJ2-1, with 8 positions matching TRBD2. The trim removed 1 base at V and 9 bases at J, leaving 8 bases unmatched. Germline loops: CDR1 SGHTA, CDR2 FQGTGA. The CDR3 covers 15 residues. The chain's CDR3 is CASSLSIAGSSEQFF. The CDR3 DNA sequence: TGTGCCAGCAGCTTAAGCATAGCGGGATCGAGTGAGCAGTTCTTC.

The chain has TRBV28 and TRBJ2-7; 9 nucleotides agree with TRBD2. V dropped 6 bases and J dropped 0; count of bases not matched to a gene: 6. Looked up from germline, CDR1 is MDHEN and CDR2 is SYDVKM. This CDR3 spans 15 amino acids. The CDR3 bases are TGTGCCAGCAGCACCCCTAGCGGGACCTCCTACGAGCAGTACTTC. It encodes CASSTPSGTSYEQYF.

Written as DNA, the CDR3 is TGCGCCAGCAGCTTGCAGGGGAGGGACACTGAAGCTTTCTTT. As protein: CASSLQGRDTEAFF. The chain recombines TRBV5-1 with TRBJ1-1; D possibly corresponds to TRBD1 (6 bases). CDR1 is SGHRS and CDR2 is YFSETQ in the germline V gene. With 1 base removed from V and 3 bases from J, the gap between germline ends came to 10 bases. The CDR3 runs to 14 residues.

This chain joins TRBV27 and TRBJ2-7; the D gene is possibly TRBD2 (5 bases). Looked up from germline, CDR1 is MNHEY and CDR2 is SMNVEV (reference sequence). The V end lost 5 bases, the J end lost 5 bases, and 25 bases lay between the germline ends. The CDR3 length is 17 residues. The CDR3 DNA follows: TGTGCCAGCAGTCCTTCATCAAGACTACGCAATTTCCACGAGCAGTACTTC. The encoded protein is CASSPSSRLRNFHEQYF.

The CDR3, as DNA: TGTGCCAGCAGCGAGCGGGAGGGCCAAGAGGATGAGCAGTTCTTC. Its translation: CASSEREGQEDEQFF. This chain joins TRBV7-8 and TRBJ2-1; 10 bases agree with TRBD2. The germline CDR1 and CDR2 sequences are SGHVS and FQNEAQ. This CDR3 is 15 amino acids long. The V segment lost 5 bases and the J segment 8 bases; nucleotides outside the gene matches: 9.

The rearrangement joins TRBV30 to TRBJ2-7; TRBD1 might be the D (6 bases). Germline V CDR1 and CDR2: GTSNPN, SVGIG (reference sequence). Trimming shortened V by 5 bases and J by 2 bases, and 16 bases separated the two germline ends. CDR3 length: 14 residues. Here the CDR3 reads CAWGRQAATYEQYF. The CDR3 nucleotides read TGTGCCTGGGGGAGACAGGCGGCCACCTACGAGCAGTACTTC.

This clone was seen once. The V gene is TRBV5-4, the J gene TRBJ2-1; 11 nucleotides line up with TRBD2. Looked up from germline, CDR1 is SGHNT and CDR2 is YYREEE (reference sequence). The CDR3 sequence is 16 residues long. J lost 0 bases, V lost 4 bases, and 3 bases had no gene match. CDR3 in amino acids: CASSRGLAASYNEQFF. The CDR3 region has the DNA TGTGCCAGCAGCCGGGGACTAGCGGCCTCCTACAATGAGCAGTTCTTC.

CDR3 amino acids: CASSSNYPGGAGNTIYF. The CDR3 nucleotides are TGCGCCAGCAGCTCTAATTATCCAGGGGGAGCTGGAAACACCATATATTTT. V usage is TRBV5-1 and J usage is TRBJ1-3, with 7 bases matching TRBD1. From germline, CDR1 is SGHRS and CDR2 YFSETQ. The CDR3 runs 17 residues. Losses at the gene ends were 3 bases for V and 2 bases for J; bases not matched to a gene: 11.

The CDR3 DNA reads TGTGCCAGCAGCCAGCGACTAGCGGGAGTTCTCTACGAGCAGTACTTC. It encodes CASSQRLAGVLYEQYF. The V and J genes are TRBV14 and TRBJ2-7; TRBD2 agrees at 12 bases. Germline V lookup: CDR1 SGHDN, CDR2 FVKESK. This CDR3 has 16 residues. J was trimmed by 3 bases and V by 3 bases; bases with no gene match: 6.

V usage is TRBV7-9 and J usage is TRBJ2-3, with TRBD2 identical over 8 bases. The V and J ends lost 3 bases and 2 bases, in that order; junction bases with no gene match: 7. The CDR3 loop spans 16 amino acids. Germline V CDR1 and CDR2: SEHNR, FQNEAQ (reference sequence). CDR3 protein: CASSFDGTSPTDTQYF. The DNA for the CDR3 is TGTGCCAGCAGCTTTGATGGGACTAGTCCCACAGATACGCAGTATTTT. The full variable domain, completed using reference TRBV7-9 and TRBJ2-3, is DTGVSQNPRHKITKRGQNVTFRCDPISEHNRLYWYRQTLGQGPEFLTYFQNEAQLEKSRLLSDRFSAERPKGSFSTLEIQRTEQGDSAMYLCASSFDGTSPTDTQYFGPGTRLTVL.

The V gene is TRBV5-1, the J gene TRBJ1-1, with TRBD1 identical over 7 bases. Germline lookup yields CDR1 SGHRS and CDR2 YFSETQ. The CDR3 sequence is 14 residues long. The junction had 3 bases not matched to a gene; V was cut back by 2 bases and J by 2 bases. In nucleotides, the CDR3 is TGCGCCAGCAGCTTAAACAGGGGTAACACTGAAGCTTTCTTT. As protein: CASSLNRGNTEAFF.

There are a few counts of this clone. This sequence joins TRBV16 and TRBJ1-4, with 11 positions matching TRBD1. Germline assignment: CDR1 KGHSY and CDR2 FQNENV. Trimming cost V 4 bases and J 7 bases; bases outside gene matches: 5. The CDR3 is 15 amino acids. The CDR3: CASSRSGTGGEKLFF. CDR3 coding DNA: TGTGCCAGCAGCCGCTCCGGGACAGGGGGTGAAAAACTGTTTTTT.

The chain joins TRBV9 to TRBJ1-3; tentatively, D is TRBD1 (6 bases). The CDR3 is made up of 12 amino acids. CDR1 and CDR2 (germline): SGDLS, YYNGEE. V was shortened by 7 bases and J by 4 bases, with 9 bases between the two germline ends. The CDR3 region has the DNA TGTGCCAGCGGGACATCGGGAAACACCATATATTTT. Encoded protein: CASGTSGNTIYF.

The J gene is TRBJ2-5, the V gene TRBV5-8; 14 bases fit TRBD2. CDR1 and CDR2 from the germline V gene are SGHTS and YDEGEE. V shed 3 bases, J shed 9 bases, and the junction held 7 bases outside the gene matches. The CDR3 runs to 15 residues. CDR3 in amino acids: CASSWDRGLAGAQYF. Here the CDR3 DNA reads TGTGCCAGCAGCTGGGACAGGGGACTAGCGGGAGCCCAGTACTTC.

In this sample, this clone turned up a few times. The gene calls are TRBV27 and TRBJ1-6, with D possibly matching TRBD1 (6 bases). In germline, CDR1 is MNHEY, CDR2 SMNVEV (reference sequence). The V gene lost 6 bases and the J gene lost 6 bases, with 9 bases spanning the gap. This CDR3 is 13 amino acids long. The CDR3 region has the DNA TGTGCCAGCAGACAGGGAAGTAATTCACCCCTCCACTTT. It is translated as CASRQGSNSPLHF.

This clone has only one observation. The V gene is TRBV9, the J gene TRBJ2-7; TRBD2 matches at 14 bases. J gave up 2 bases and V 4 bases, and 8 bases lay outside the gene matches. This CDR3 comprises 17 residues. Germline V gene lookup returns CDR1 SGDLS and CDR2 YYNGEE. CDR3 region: CASSPRLAGGNTYEQYF. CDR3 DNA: TGTGCCAGCAGCCCGCGACTAGCGGGAGGGAACACCTACGAGCAGTACTTC.